Listed below are T cell receptor beta chains from one sample, sequenced in a study of OX40 agonist ivuxolimab in advanced cancers. The repertoire was sequenced with immunoSEQ multiplex PCR; TCRdb's copy has only in-frame clones and lacks some. The sample holds roughly 52,000 clones; roughly 82% are singletons and the top ten take 5% to 7.5%. Sequenced here: CD4+ or CD8+ T cells sorted from blood, sampled in a trial of the OX40 agonist ivuxolimab. These receptors all stem from an adult with an advanced solid tumor such as melanoma, head and neck, liver or kidney cancer. Each CDR3 is given with its conserved first and last residue. Each record gives: D gene, clone size, V gene, J gene, CDR3 protein, CDR3 DNA. The D gene is left open where the match is weak. The listing skips clone size in some rows; elsewhere it reads once, few, many or a size class.

d_call: .
clone_size: .
v_call: TRBV15
j_call: TRBJ2-7
cdr3_aa: CATSSSYEQYF
cdr3_nt: TGTGCCACCAGTAGCTCCTACGAGCAGTACTTC

d_call: .
clone_size: .
v_call: TRBV7-9
j_call: TRBJ1-3
cdr3_aa: CASSLVAERPEDF
cdr3_nt: TGTGCCAGCAGCTTAGTAGCGGAACGGCCTGAGGATTTT

d_call: TRBD1
clone_size: .
v_call: TRBV5-6
j_call: TRBJ1-2
cdr3_aa: CASSSGTGVYGYTF
cdr3_nt: TGTGCCAGCAGCTCCGGGACAGGCGTCTATGGCTACACCTTC

d_call: .
clone_size: once
v_call: TRBV11-3
j_call: TRBJ1-5
cdr3_aa: CASSLEQGRQPQHF
cdr3_nt: TGTGCCAGCAGCTTAGAACAGGGAAGGCAGCCCCAGCATTTT

d_call: .
clone_size: .
v_call: TRBV5-1
j_call: TRBJ2-1
cdr3_aa: CASSSETGEQFF
cdr3_nt: TGCGCCAGCAGCTCAGAAACCGGTGAGCAGTTCTTC

d_call: .
clone_size: once
v_call: TRBV5-1
j_call: TRBJ2-1
cdr3_aa: CASSPALTHEYNEQFF
cdr3_nt: TGCGCCAGCAGCCCGGCCCTAACGCATGAGTACAATGAGCAGTTCTTC

d_call: .
clone_size: .
v_call: TRBV28
j_call: TRBJ2-3
cdr3_aa: CASSLFSRPDTQYF
cdr3_nt: TGTGCCAGCAGTTTATTTTCGCGGCCAGATACGCAGTATTTT

d_call: .
clone_size: .
v_call: TRBV5-1
j_call: TRBJ2-2
cdr3_aa: CASSFPYGKVRTGELFF
cdr3_nt: TGCGCCAGCAGCTTCCCTTACGGGAAAGTGAGGACCGGGGAGCTGTTTTTT

d_call: .
clone_size: .
v_call: TRBV5-5
j_call: TRBJ2-7
cdr3_aa: CASSLRQDSYEQYF
cdr3_nt: TGTGCCAGCAGCCTAAGACAGGATTCCTACGAGCAGTACTTC

d_call: TRBD2
clone_size: .
v_call: TRBV10-1
j_call: TRBJ2-7
cdr3_aa: CASSESAGGLTYEQYF
cdr3_nt: TGCGCCAGCAGTGAGTCGGCGGGGGGGCTAACCTACGAGCAGTACTTC

d_call: TRBD1
clone_size: .
v_call: TRBV7-6
j_call: TRBJ2-3
cdr3_aa: CASSSGTGRFTDTQYF
cdr3_nt: TGTGCCAGCAGCTCCGGGACAGGGCGATTCACAGATACGCAGTATTTT

d_call: .
clone_size: once
v_call: TRBV9
j_call: TRBJ1-1
cdr3_aa: CASSPGRGQNTEAFF
cdr3_nt: TGTGCCAGCAGCCCCGGTCGGGGGCAAAACACTGAAGCTTTCTTT

d_call: TRBD1
clone_size: .
v_call: TRBV7-2
j_call: TRBJ1-6
cdr3_aa: CASRPGTGRSSYNSPLHF
cdr3_nt: TGTGCCAGCAGACCCGGGACAGGGAGGAGCTCCTATAATTCACCCCTCCACTTT